Below are 3 T cell receptor beta chains sequenced from a single sample in a study of T cell responses to AZD1222 COVID-19 vaccine. The protocol was immunoSEQ multiplex PCR, while the TCRdb copy is restricted to in-frame clones and leaves out a portion. The table lists under 150,000 clones, 90% of them singletons. The sample was peripheral blood, taken on day 0 of AZD1222 vaccination. These receptors were taken from an adult in good health.

V and J are TRBV6-5 and TRBJ2-7; D is undetermined. The CDR3 loop spans 14 amino acids. Trimming cost V 2 bases and J 2 bases, with 10 bases left between them. Germline V gene lookup returns CDR1 MNHEY and CDR2 SVGAGI. The CDR3 DNA reads TGTGCCAGCAGTTACGGGTCGGTTCCCTACGAGCAGTACTTC. Encoded protein: CASSYGSVPYEQYF.

The genes are TRBV29-1 and TRBJ1-1, with 9 bases matching TRBD1. The J segment lost 5 bases and the V segment lost 5 bases, leaving 9 bases of the junction unmatched. This CDR3 has 14 residues. CDR1 is SQVTM, CDR2 ANQGSEA, per germline. The CDR3 nucleotides are TGCAGCGTTCAACTGGACAGGGGAGATACTGAAGCTTTCTTT. Its protein is CSVQLDRGDTEAFF.

This rearrangement joins TRBV19 to TRBJ2-3, with D possibly matching TRBD2 (5 bases). There are 14 residues in the CDR3. Trimming pared 1 base from V and 6 bases from J, leaving 11 bases between. From germline, CDR1 is LNHDA and CDR2 SQIVND (reference sequence). CDR3 nucleotides: TGTGCCAGTAGTATAGCGGGAAGGATGGATACGCAGTATTTT. Amino acid sequence: CASSIAGRMDTQYF. Full variable domain (missing parts from reference TRBV19 and TRBJ2-3): DGGITQSPKYLFRKEGQNVTLSCEQNLNHDAMYWYRQDPGQGLRLIYYSQIVNDFQKGDIAEGYSVSREKKESFPLTVTSAQKNPTAFYLCASSIAGRMDTQYFGPGTRLTVL.